A single sample is the source of the 17 T cell receptor delta chains below, sequenced in a study of gamma-delta T cells after stem cell transplantation. TCRdb reanalyzed the RT-PCR reads using CATT. The sample has just under 3,000 delta-chain clones, less than 3% seen once. Sequences were obtained from gamma-delta T cells. The receptors shown here come from a human donor. It is not recorded whose cells these are; they may come from a transplant donor.

There are a few counts of this clone. TCRdb lists the protein of a much larger clone for this DNA, which differs at residue 7, so this is likely a read error; the protein given here is translated from the DNA itself. The chain carries TRDV2 and TRDJ3, with 7 bases that match TRDD3. CDR1 and CDR2 (germline): GEAIGNYY, EKD. The CDR3 is made up of 23 amino acids. V shed 3 bases and J 0 bases; nucleotides not matched to a gene: 22. In DNA form, the CDR3 reads TGTGCCTGTGACCCGGCAATTTCGCGTACTGGGGACCCAAGCTCCTGGGACACCCGACAGATGTTTTTC. It codes for CACDPAISRTGDPSSWDTRQMFF.

Concerning this clone itself: A read error is the likely source, as a far larger clone sits one nucleotide away. Other nucleotide sequences in the sample specify the same CDR3. The chain links TRDV2 to TRDJ1; TRDD3 is a possible D gene (5 bases). Germline V gene lookup returns CDR1 GEAIGNYY and CDR2 EKD. V was pared by 3 bases and J by 2 bases, with 18 bases between. The CDR3 is 16 amino acids. Written as DNA, the CDR3 is TGTGCCTGTGACCCCTTGGAGGGGGCGCGAACCGATAAACTCATCTTT. Translating it yields CACDPLEGARTDKLIF.

In its sample, this clone was seen many times. Given a much more abundant clone one base away, this may be a read error. The chain links TRDV2 to TRDJ1; the match to TRDD3 covers 8 bases. The CDR3 is 20 residues long. Germline V gene data show CDR1 as GEAIGNYY and CDR2 as EKD. V trimming: 5 bases; J trimming: 0 bases; junction bases outside the gene matches: 22. The CDR3 DNA follows: TGTGCCTGTGGCACGGTATCCCGGAGAGTTACTGGGGGGTACACCGATAAACTCATCTTT. As protein: CACGTVSRRVTGGYTDKLIF.

Notes on this clone: This DNA's translation differs at residue 3 from TCRdb's protein, which comes from a much larger clone; a read error is likely, and the protein shown is translated from the DNA. V is TRDV2 and J is TRDJ3, with TRDD3 identical over 11 bases. Germline CDR1 and CDR2: GEAIGNYY and EKD. The CDR3 is 18 residues long. For the CDR3, the DNA is TGTGCCCGTGACATACTGGGGGATAGTACCTGGGACACCCGACAGATGTTTTTC. Its translation: CARDILGDSTWDTRQMFF.

This clone has more than one count but fewer than ten. The TCRdb record carries a much larger clone's protein, which differs from this DNA's translation at residue 3; a read error is the likely cause, and the protein listed here is the DNA translation. This chain connects TRDV2 to TRDJ1; 8 bases match TRDD3. This CDR3 is 17 amino acids long. Germline CDR1 and CDR2: GEAIGNYY and EKD. The chain's CDR3 is CAYDALLLGVYTDKLIF. CDR3 coding DNA: TGTGCCTATGACGCTTTGTTACTGGGGGTTTACACCGATAAACTCATCTTT.

Concerning this clone: The TCRdb protein, from a much larger clone, departs from this DNA's translation at residue 23, likely by read error; the protein shown derives from the DNA. The V gene is TRDV2, the J gene TRDJ1, with 11 bases fitting TRDD3. CDR3 length: 25 residues. Germline-derived CDR1 and CDR2 are GEAIGNYY and EKD. The CDR3 DNA follows: TGTGCCTGTGACGGACTATTAAAACCAACCGCTTCCTCCTTGTACTGGGGGATAAGCGGGGATAAACCCATCTTT. Protein product: CACDGLLKPTASSLYWGISGDKPIF.

As to this clone: The protein that TCRdb holds for this DNA derives from a much larger clone and differs from the translated DNA at residue 13, which likely indicates a read error; the protein shown here is translated from the DNA. The gene calls are TRDV2 and TRDJ1; tentative D call: TRDD3 (5 bases). Germline assignment: CDR1 GEAIGNYY and CDR2 EKD. The CDR3 totals 17 residues. The CDR3 DNA reads as TGTGCCTGTGACACCGTTGGGGTCGGATTATACACCAATAAACTCATCTTT. Protein product: CACDTVGVGLYTNKLIF.

Judged by abundance, this clone is medium-sized. The V call is TRDV2, the J call TRDJ3; 13 nucleotides align to TRDD3. Per germline, CDR1 GEAIGNYY and CDR2 EKD. The junction had 5 bases not matched to a gene; V was cut back by 1 base and J by 6 bases. The CDR3 is made up of 18 amino acids. CDR3 amino acids: CACDTILGDTADTRQMFF. The CDR3 nucleotides read TGTGCCTGTGACACGATACTGGGGGATACGGCGGACACCCGACAGATGTTTTTC.

In this sample, this clone turned up many times. This likely came from a read error, as a far larger clone is one base away. Other DNA sequences in the sample encode the same CDR3. V gene TRDV2 combines with J gene TRDJ1; D call uncertain. The length of the CDR3 is 16 residues. CDR1 GEAIGNYY and CDR2 EKD come from the germline V gene. In DNA, the CDR3 is TGTGCCTGTGACACCGTCACAGCGATGAAGGCCGATAAACTCATCTTC. Translating it yields CACDTVTAMKADKLIF.

To note about this clone: A far bigger clonotype differs at one base, so this is likely a read error. Other DNA sequences in this sample translate to the same CDR3. This chain connects TRDV2 to TRDJ1; TRDD3 aligns across 10 bases. Looked up from germline, CDR1 is GEAIGNYY and CDR2 is EKD. The CDR3 is made up of 18 amino acids. Unmatched junction bases numbered 9, after V lost 0 bases and J lost 0 bases. The CDR3 here is CACDTVGTGGLYTDKLIF. Written as DNA, the CDR3 is TGTGCCTGTGACACCGTCGGGACTGGGGGATTGTACACCGATAAACTCATCTTT.

Turning to this clone: A far larger clone differs by one base, so this is likely a read error. The same CDR3 also results from other DNA sequences found in this sample. The chain is built from TRDV2 and TRDJ1, with D possibly being TRDD3 (6 bases). The CDR3 extends over 17 amino acids. Germline V gene data show CDR1 as GEAIGNYY and CDR2 as EKD. Here the CDR3 DNA reads TGTGCCTGTGACAAAGTGGGGGCTCCAGTTGTGACCGATAAACTCATTTTT. Translated: CACDKVGAPVVTDKLIF.

This clone was seen only a few times. This chain joins TRDV2 and TRDJ1; the match to TRDD3 covers 12 bases. Germline V gene lookup returns CDR1 GEAIGNYY and CDR2 EKD. This CDR3 comprises 17 residues. Trimming removed 4 bases from V and 0 bases from J; junction bases left unmatched: 8. The CDR3 region has the DNA TGTGCCTGTGAGGAGCTGGGGGATACGAGGTACACCGATAAACTCATCTTT. Translated, it gives CACEELGDTRYTDKLIF.

On this clone: It differs at one base from a far larger clone, so likely a read error. DNA for the CDR3: TGTGCCTGTGACATCTTACTCAGGGGAACCACCGATAAACCCATCTTT. It codes for CACDILLRGTTDKPIF. The chain combines TRDV2 with TRDJ1; a weak D match, TRDD3 (5 bases). The CDR3 spans 16 residues. The V gene's germline CDR1 is GEAIGNYY and CDR2 EKD.

This clone was seen a handful of times. This sequence is one base from a far larger clone and is likely a read error. The CDR3 region has the DNA TGTGCCTGTGACACCCTCCTACTGGGGGGTACCGATAAACTCATCTTT. It yields the protein CACDTLLLGGTDKLIF. The chain combines TRDV2 with TRDJ1; 8 nucleotides line up with TRDD3. This CDR3 has 16 amino acids. V lost 0 bases and J lost 2; bases outside the gene matches: 7. The germline gives CDR1 GEAIGNYY, CDR2 EKD.

By sample fraction, this clone is large (0.1 to 1%). Other nucleotide sequences from this sample produce the same CDR3. The chain joins TRDV2 to TRDJ1, with 9 bases aligning to TRDD3. The germline gives CDR1 GEAIGNYY, CDR2 EKD. The CDR3 sequence is 18 residues long. V trimming: 3 bases; J trimming: 8 bases; junction bases outside the gene matches: 21. CDR3 sequence reads: CACDPLTGGHQRKLKLIF. CDR3 coding DNA: TGTGCCTGTGACCCTTTGACTGGGGGACATCAACGTAAGCTCAAACTCATCTTT.

There are a few counts of this clone. It differs at one base from a far larger clone, so likely a read error. Distinct nucleotide sequences in the sample also encode this CDR3. The chain is built from TRDV2 and TRDJ1, with D perhaps assigned TRDD2 or TRDD3 (5 bases each). V shed 3 bases and J shed 0 bases, with 34 bases lying between them. This CDR3 is built from 22 residues. Germline assignment: CDR1 GEAIGNYY and CDR2 EKD. The CDR3 region is CACDPLPNLLGRTLGNTDKLIF. In DNA form, the CDR3 reads TGTGCCTGTGACCCGCTTCCGAATCTGCTGGGTCGAACCCTTGGGAACACCGATAAACTCATCTTT.

The chain links TRDV2 to TRDJ1, with TRDD3 identical over 12 bases. The length of the CDR3 is 18 residues. J lost 7 bases, V lost 0 bases, and 14 bases had no gene match. The germline CDR1 and CDR2 sequences are GEAIGNYY and EKD. CDR3 nucleotides: TGTGCCTGTGACACCTTGAACCTGGGGGATACGGGGGCGGGTAAACTCATCTTT. This translates into CACDTLNLGDTGAGKLIF.